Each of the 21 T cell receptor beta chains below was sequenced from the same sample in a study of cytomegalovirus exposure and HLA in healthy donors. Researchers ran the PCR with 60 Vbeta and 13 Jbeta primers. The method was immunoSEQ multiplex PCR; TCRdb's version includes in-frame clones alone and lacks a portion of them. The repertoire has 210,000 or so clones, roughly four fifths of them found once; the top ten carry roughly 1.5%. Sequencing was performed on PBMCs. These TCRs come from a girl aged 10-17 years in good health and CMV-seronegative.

CDR3 nucleotide sequence: TGTGCCAGCAACATCAGGGAGGCGACCTACGAGCAGTACTTC. Its translation is CASNIREATYEQYF. The chain has TRBV6-1 and TRBJ2-7; D is possibly TRBD2 (6 bases). V was clipped by 7 bases and J by 2 bases, with 15 bases between them. The germline gives CDR1 MNHNS, CDR2 SASEGT. The CDR3 spans 14 residues.

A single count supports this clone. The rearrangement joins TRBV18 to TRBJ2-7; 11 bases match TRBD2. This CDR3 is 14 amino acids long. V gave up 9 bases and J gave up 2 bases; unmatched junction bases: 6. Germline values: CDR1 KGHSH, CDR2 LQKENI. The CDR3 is CASAGTSGTYEQYF. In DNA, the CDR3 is TGTGCCAGTGCCGGGACTAGCGGCACCTACGAGCAGTACTTC.

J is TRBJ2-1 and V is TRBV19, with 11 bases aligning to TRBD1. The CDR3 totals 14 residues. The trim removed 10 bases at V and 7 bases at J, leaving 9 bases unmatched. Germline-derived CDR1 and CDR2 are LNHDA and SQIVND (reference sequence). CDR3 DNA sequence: TGTGCCACCTTGGGGACAGGGGGTTATAATGAGCAGTTCTTC. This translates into CATLGTGGYNEQFF.

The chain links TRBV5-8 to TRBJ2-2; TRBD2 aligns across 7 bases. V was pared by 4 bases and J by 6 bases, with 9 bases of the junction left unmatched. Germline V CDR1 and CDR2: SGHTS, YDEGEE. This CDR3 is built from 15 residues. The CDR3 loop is CASSGGAGRAGELFF. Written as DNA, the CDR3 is TGTGCCAGCAGCGGAGGGGCAGGGAGGGCCGGGGAGCTGTTTTTT.

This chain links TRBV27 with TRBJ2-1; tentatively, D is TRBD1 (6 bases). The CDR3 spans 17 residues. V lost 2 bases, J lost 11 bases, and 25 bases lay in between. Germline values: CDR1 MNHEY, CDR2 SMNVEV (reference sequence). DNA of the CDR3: TGTGCCAGCAGTTTAGTCCCAGGGTGGGGGCATTTACGGAAGCAGTTCTTC. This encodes CASSLVPGWGHLRKQFF.

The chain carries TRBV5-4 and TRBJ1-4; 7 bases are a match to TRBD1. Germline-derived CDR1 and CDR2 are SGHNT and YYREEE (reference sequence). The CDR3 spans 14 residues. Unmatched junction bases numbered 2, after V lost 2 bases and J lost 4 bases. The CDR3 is CASSLGGRNEKLFF. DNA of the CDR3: TGTGCCAGCAGCTTAGGGGGCCGTAATGAAAAACTGTTTTTT.

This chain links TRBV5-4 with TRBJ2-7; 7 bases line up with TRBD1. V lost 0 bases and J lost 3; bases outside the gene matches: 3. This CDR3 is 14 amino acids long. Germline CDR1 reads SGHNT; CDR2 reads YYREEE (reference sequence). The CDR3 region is CASSLDRGNYEQYF. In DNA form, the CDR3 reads TGTGCCAGCAGCTTGGACAGGGGAAACTACGAGCAGTACTTC.

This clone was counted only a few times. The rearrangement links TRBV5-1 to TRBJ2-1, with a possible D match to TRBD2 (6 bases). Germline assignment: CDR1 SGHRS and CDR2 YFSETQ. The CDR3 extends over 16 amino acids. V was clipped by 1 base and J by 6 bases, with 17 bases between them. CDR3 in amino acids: CASSLPGTAWGNEQFF. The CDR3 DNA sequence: TGCGCCAGCAGCTTGCCTGGGACTGCCTGGGGCAATGAGCAGTTCTTC.

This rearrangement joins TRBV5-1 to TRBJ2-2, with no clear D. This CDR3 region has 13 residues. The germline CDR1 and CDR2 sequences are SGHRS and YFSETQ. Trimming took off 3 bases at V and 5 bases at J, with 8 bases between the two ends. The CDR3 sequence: CASSSVTTGELFF. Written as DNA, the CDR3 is TGCGCCAGCAGCTCCGTTACTACCGGGGAGCTGTTTTTT.

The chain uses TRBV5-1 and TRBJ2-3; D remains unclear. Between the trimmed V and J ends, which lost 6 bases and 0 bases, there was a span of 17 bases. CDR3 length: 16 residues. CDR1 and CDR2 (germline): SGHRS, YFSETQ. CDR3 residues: CASTKRSTASTDTQYF. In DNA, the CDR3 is TGCGCCAGCACCAAGAGGTCTACGGCTAGCACAGATACGCAGTATTTT.

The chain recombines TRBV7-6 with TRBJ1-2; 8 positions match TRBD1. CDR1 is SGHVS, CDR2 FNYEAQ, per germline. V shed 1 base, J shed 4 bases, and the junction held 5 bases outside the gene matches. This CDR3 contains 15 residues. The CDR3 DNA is TGTGCCAGCAGCTTAGACGACAGGGGCTTCTATGGCTACACCTTC. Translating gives CASSLDDRGFYGYTF.

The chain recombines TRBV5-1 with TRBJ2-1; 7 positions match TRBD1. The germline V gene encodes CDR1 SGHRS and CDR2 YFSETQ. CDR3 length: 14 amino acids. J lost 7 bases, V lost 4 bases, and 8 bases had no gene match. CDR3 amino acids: CASSITTGPNEQFF. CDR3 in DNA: TGCGCCAGCAGCATAACGACAGGGCCGAATGAGCAGTTCTTC. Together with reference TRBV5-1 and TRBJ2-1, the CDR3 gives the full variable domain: KAGVTQTPRYLIKTRGQQVTLSCSPISGHRSVSWYQQTPGQGLQFLFEYFSETQRNKGNFPGRFSGRQFSNSRSEMNVSTLELGDSALYLCASSITTGPNEQFFGPGTRLTVL.

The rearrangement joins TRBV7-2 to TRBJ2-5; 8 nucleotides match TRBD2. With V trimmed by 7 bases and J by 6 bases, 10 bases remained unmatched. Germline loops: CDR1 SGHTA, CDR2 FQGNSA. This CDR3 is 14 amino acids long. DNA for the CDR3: TGTGCCAGCACCACTACTCGGGGGGGACAGACCCAGTACTTC. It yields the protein CASTTTRGGQTQYF.

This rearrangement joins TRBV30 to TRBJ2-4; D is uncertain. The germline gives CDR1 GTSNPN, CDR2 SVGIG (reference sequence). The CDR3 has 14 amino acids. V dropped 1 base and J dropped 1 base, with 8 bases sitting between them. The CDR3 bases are TGTGCCTGGAGTGGCGGTCCGGCCAAAAACATTCAGTACTTC. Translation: CAWSGGPAKNIQYF.

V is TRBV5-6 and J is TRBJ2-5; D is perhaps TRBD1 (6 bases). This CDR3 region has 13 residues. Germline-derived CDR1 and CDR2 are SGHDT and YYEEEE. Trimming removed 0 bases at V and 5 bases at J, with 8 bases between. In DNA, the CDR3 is TGTGCCAGCAGCTTGGAGAGGGGGGAGACCCAGTACTTC. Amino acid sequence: CASSLERGETQYF.

Written as DNA, the CDR3 is TGCGCCAGCAGCCGCTATCCCGGGACAGGGGGCAATGAGCAGTTCTTC. Translating gives CASSRYPGTGGNEQFF. This chain links TRBV5-1 with TRBJ2-1; 11 bases align to TRBD1. With 4 bases clipped from V and 6 bases from J, the junction kept 9 bases outside the gene matches. This CDR3 is 16 amino acids long. Germline V CDR1 and CDR2: SGHRS, YFSETQ. The complete variable domain, with remaining parts taken from reference TRBV5-1 and TRBJ2-1, reads KAGVTQTPRYLIKTRGQQVTLSCSPISGHRSVSWYQQTPGQGLQFLFEYFSETQRNKGNFPGRFSGRQFSNSRSEMNVSTLELGDSALYLCASSRYPGTGGNEQFFGPGTRLTVL.

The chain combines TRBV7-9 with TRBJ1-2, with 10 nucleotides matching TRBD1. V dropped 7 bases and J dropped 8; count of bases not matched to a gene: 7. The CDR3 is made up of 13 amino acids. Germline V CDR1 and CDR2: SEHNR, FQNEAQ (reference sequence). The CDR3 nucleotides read TGTGCCAGCACGGACAGGGGGGCCCGCGGCTACACCTTC. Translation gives CASTDRGARGYTF.

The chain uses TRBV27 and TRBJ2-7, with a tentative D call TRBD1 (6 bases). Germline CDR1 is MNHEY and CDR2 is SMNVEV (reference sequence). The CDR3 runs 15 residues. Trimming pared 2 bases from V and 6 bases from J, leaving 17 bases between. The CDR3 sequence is CASSLNRVPFGEQYF. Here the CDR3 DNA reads TGTGCCAGCAGTTTAAACAGGGTCCCGTTTGGCGAGCAGTACTTC.

CDR3 nucleotides: TGTGCCAGTAGCGAAACAGGGGGCCCACTCTATGGCTACACCTTC. Translating it yields CASSETGGPLYGYTF. V usage is TRBV19 and J usage is TRBJ1-2; 9 bases fit TRBD1. The V gene's germline CDR1 is LNHDA and CDR2 SQIVND (reference sequence). The CDR3 extends over 15 amino acids. The V gene end was trimmed by 6 bases and the J gene end by 4 bases; junction bases not matched to a gene: 9.

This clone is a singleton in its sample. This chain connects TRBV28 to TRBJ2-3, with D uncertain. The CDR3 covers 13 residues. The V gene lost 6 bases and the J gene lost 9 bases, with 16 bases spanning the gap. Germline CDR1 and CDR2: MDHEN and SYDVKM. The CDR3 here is CASSRNSDKTQYF. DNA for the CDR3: TGTGCCAGCAGCCGCAACAGTGACAAAACGCAGTATTTT.

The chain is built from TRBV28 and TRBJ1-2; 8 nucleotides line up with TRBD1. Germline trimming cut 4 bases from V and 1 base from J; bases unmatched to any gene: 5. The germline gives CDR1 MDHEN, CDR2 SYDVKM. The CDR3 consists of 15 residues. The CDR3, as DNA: TGTGCCAGCAGTTACCCGACAGGGGTTAACTATGGCTACACCTTC. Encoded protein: CASSYPTGVNYGYTF.